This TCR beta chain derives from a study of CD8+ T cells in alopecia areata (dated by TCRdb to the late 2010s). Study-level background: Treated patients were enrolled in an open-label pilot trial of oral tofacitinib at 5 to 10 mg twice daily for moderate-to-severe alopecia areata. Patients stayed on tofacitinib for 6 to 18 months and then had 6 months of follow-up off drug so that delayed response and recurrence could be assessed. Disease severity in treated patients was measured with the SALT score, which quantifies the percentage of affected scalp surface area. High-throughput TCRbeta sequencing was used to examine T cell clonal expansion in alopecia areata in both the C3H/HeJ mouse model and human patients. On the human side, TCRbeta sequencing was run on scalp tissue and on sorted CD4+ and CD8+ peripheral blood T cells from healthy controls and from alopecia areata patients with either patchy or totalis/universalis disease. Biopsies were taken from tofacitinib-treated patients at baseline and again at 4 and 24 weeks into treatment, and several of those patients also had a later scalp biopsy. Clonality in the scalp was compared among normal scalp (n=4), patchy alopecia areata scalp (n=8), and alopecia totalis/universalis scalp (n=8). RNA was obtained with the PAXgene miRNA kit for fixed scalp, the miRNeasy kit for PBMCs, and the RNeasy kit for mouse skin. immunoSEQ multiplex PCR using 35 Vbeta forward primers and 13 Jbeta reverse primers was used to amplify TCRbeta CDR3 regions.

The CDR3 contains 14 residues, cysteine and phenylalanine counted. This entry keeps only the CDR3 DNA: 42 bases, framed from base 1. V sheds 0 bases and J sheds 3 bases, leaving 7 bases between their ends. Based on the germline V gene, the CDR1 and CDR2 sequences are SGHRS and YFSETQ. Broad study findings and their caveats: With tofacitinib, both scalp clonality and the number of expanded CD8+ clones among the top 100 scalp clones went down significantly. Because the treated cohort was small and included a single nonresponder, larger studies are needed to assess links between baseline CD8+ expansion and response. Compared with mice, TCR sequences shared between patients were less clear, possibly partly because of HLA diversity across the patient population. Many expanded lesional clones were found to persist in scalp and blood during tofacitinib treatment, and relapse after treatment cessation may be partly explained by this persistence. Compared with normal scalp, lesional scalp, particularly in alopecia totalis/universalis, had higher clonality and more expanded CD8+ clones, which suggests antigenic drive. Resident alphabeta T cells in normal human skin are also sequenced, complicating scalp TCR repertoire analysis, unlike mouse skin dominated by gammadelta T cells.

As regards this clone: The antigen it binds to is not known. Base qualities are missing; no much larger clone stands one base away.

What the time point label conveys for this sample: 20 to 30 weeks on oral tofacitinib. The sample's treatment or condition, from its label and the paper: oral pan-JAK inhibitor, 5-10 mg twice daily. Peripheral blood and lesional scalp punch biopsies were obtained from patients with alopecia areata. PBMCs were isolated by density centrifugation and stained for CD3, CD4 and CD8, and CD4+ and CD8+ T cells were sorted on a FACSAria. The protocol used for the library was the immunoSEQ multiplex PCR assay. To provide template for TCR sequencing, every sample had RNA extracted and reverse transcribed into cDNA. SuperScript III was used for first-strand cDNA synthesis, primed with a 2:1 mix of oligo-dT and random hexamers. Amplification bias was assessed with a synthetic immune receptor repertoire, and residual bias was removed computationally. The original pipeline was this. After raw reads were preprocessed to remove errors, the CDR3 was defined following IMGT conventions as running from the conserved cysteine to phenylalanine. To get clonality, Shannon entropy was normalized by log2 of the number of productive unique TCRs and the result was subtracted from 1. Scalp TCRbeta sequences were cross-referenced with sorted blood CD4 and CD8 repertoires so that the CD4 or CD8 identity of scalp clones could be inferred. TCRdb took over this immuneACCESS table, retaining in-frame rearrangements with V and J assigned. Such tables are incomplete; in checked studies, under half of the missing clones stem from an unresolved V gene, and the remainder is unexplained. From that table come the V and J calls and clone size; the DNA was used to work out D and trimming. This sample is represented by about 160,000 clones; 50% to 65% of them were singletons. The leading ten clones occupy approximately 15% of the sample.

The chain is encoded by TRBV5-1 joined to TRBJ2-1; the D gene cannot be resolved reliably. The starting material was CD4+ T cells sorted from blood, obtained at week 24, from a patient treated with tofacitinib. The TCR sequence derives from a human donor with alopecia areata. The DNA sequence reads TGCGCCAGCAGCTTGGATGGGGACTACAATGAGCAGTTCTTC. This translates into CASSLDGDYNEQFF.